This entry features one TCR beta chain sequence. This clone's antigen is unknown. Nothing much larger sits one base from this clone, and base qualities are not available. The sample is drawn from a study of blood T cell repertoires in COVID-19 (dated by TCRdb to 2019 to 2021). Broadly, across the study: Samples covering the acute and convalescent phases of COVID-19 were provided by collaborators in the United States, Italy and Spain. The material from the prospective study consisted of cDNA or gDNA derived from T cells, B-cell-depleted T cells, or PBMCs. Subjects who had been exposed to COVID-19, were actively infected with it, or had recovered from it provided the deeply sampled blood TCRbeta repertoires that made up the dataset. The repertoires were released in a freely available public database meant as a resource for research on the immune response to SARS-CoV-2. Samples came from the ongoing ImmuneRACE study (first 160 participants) plus 1,254 subjects from 6 global collaborators. The sample metadata nearly always contained a de-identified subject ID, COVID-19 status, age in years and sex. Where available, HLA class I and class II types were obtained from metadata supplied by the sample provider rather than from assay-based typing.

TCRbeta CDR3 regions were amplified from genomic DNA by means of the immunoSEQ Assay, a bias-controlled multiplex PCR. Per the source publication's procedure: The number of nucleated cells in each sample was estimated from the amplification of reference gene primers within the assay. Sequence reads were collapsed and filtered to measure the absolute abundance of every unique TCRbeta CDR3 rearrangement. For each sample, productive Simpson clonality was calculated as the square root of Simpson's diversity index over productive rearrangements. The clones in this table, taken by TCRdb from immuneACCESS, are in-frame only. Not every clone is retained; where verified, under half of the shortfall comes from an unresolved V gene, and the cause of the rest is unknown. The V and J calls and the clone size are those of that table, but D and trimming were determined from the DNA. Counted in this sample were about 52,000 clones; roughly 86% of them appeared once. Together, the top ten hold roughly 10% of the sample.

Whole blood was collected in K2EDTA tubes by collaborating institutions according to the institutions' own protocols. For TCRbeta analysis, collaborators shipped samples as frozen whole blood, isolated PBMCs, or DNA extracted from either of those sample types. Broader findings and caveats from the paper: The amount of clinical and demographic metadata varied by source and participant and was provided uncurated.

CDR1 SGHRS and CDR2 YFSETQ were looked up in the germline V gene. The CDR3, cysteine through phenylalanine, is 14 amino acids long. Of the read, only the CDR3 DNA is kept; its 42 bases are in frame from base 1. Germline trimming: 7 bases from V, 8 bases from J; junction bases outside gene matches: 10. Material for sequencing was peripheral blood. This chain is built from TRBV5-1 and TRBJ2-7; 12 central bases correspond to TRBD2. The TCR sequence derives from a man older than 75 with active or convalescent COVID-19. Here is the DNA: TGCGCCAGCTGCCAGACTAGCGGGGGCCTAAAGCAGTACTTC. This sequence encodes CASCQTSGGLKQYF.